This TCR beta chain was sequenced for a study of technical replicates of blood from a few donors. Germline lookup yields CDR1 LGHNA and CDR2 YNFKEQ. The CDR3 has 16 amino acids. V dropped 0 bases and J dropped 1; count of bases not matched to a gene: 2. Generated by immunoSEQ multiplex PCR, the TCRdb table keeps only in-frame clones and is missing some. This table has some 70,000 clones, approximately 89% appearing once. The V and J genes are TRBV4-2 and TRBJ2-3; 9 bases agree with TRBD2. This TCR derives from a human donor in good health. Some clones in this sample may be carry-over from other donors' samples. The source material was PBMCs. The CDR3 sequence: CASSQEAGGGTDTQYF. CDR3 sequence (DNA): TGTGCCAGCAGCCAAGAGGCGGGGGGGGGCACAGATACGCAGTATTTT.